The entry below gives a single T cell receptor beta chain sequence along with its context. This entry is derived from a study of shared clonotypes between healthy human individuals. Germline CDR1 reads MDHEN; CDR2 reads SYDVKM. Trimming pared 11 bases from V and 1 base from J, leaving 17 bases between. The CDR3 is made up of 14 amino acids. Sorted-subset replicate PCR reactions were performed with about 200 ng DNA, corresponding to tens of thousands of T cell genomes. The assay was immunoSEQ multiplex PCR, and TCRdb's table has in-frame clones only and misses some. This table has fewer than 2.5 million clones, 80% to 95% appearing once.

The sample consisted of naive CD4+ T cells from PBMCs. Subset denoted: CD45RA+ positively selected. The sequence was obtained from a young man in good health. Some clones in this sample may be carry-over from other donors' samples. The V gene is TRBV28, the J gene TRBJ1-1; D might be TRBD1 (6 bases). CDR3 amino acids: CAGTSGASNTEAFF. CDR3 DNA sequence: TGTGCCGGGACTTCGGGGGCCTCGAACACTGAAGCTTTCTTT.